These 3 T cell receptor beta chains were sequenced from one sample in a study of human T cells and chemical hapten exposure. TCRdb re-derived calls from the RACE reads in MiXCR, one entry per CDR3 protein. The sample records 180,000 or so distinct CDR3 sequences, under 30% being singletons. Time point: patch test 3, about 24 weeks after DPC sensitization. Treatment defined: therapeutic diphenylcyclopropenone sensitization with weekly scalp DPC. The material sequenced was whole blood, taken in connection with sensitization to the hapten diphenylcyclopropenone (DPC). The origin of the receptors is a woman aged 40 to 49 with alopecia areata. Some clones in this sample may be carry-over from other donors' samples.

This clonotype has only a few counts. The gene calls are TRBV24-1 and TRBJ1-2, with D possibly being TRBD1 (6 bases). This CDR3 is built from 13 residues. Trimming pared 4 bases from V and 3 bases from J, leaving 8 bases between. CDR1 and CDR2 (germline): KGHDR, SFDVKD. CDR3 nucleotides: TGTGCCACCAGTGAAGACAGGTACTATGGCTACACCTTC. Protein: CATSEDRYYGYTF.

The J gene is TRBJ2-1, the V gene TRBV10-3; D ambiguous. Between the trimmed V and J ends, which lost 1 base and 0 bases, there was a span of 10 bases. The CDR3 contains 16 residues. Germline CDR1 reads ENHRY; CDR2 reads SYGVKD. CDR3 in amino acids: CAISELDGRSYNEQFF. The CDR3 bases are TGTGCCATCAGTGAGTTAGACGGCCGCTCCTACAATGAGCAGTTCTTC.

The genes are TRBV5-1 and TRBJ1-5; no reliable D call. The V gene's germline CDR1 is SGHRS and CDR2 YFSETQ. The CDR3 runs 16 residues. The V and J ends lost 0 bases and 0 bases respectively, with 10 bases between them. The CDR3 DNA follows: TGCGCCAGCAGCTTGGGGGGAGCTAATAGCAATCAGCCCCAGCATTTT. Residues: CASSLGGANSNQPQHF.